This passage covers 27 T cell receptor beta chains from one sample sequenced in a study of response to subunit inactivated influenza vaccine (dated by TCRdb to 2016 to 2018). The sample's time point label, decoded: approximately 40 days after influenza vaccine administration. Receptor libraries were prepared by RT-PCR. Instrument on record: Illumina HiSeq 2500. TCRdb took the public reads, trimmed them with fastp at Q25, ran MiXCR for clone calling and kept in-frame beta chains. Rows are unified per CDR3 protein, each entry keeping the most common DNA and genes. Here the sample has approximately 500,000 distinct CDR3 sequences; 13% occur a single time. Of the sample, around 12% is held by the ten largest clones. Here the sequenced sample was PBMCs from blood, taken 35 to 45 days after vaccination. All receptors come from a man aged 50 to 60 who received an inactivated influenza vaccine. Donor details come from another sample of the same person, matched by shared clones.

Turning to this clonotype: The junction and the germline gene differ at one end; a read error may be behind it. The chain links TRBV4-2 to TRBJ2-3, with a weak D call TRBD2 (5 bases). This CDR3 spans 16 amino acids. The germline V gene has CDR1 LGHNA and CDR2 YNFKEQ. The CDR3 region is CASSQDGLPSADTQSF. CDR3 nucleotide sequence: TGTGCCAGCAGCCAAGATGGACTGCCTTCAGCAGATACGCAGTCTTTT.

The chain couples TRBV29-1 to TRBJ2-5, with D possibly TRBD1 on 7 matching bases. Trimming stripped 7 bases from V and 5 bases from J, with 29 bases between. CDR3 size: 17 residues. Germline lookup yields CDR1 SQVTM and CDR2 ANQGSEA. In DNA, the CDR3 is TGCAGCGGGGGGGCAGGGGGTACCATTTTTGACGAGGAGACCCAGTACTTC. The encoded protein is CSGGAGGTIFDEETQYF.

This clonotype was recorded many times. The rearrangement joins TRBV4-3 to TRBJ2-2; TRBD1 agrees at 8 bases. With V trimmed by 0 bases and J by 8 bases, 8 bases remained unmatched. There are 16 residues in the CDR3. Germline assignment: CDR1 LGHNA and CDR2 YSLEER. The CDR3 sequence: CASSQEAGGAAGELFF. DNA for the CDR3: TGCGCCAGCAGCCAAGAAGCAGGGGGCGCGGCTGGGGAGCTGTTTTTT.

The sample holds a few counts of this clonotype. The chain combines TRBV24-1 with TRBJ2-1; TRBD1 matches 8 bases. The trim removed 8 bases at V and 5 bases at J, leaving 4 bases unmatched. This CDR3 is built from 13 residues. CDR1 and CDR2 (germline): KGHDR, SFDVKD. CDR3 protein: CATKDRGNNEQFF. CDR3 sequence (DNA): TGTGCCACCAAAGACAGGGGTAACAATGAGCAGTTCTTC.

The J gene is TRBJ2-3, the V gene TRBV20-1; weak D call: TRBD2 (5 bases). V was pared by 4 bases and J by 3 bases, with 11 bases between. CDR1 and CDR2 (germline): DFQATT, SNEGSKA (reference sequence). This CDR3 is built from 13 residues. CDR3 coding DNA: TGCAGTGCTATTTTCGGGGTGACAGATACGCAGTATTTT. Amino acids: CSAIFGVTDTQYF.

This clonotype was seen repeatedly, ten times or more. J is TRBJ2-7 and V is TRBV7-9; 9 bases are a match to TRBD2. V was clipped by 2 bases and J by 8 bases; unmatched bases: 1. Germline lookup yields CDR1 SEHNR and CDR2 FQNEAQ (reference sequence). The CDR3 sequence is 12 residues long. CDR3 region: CASSLLAGQQYF. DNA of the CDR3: TGTGCCAGCAGCTTACTAGCGGGGCAGCAGTACTTC.

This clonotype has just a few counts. CDR3 nucleotide sequence: TGTGCCAGCAGTTACGATCCTAGCGGTAGTCGCTACAATGAGCAGTTCTTC. Encoded protein: CASSYDPSGSRYNEQFF. The chain joins TRBV6-5 to TRBJ2-1, with 7 bases that match TRBD2. V gave up 2 bases and J gave up 3 bases; unmatched junction bases: 10. CDR3 length: 17 amino acids. The V gene's germline CDR1 is MNHEY and CDR2 SVGAGI.

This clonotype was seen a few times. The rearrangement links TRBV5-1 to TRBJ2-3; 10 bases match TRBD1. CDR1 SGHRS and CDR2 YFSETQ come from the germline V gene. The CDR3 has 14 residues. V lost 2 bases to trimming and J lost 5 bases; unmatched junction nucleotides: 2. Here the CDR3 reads CASSFGQGEDTQYF. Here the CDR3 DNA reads TGCGCCAGCAGCTTCGGACAGGGGGAAGATACGCAGTATTTT. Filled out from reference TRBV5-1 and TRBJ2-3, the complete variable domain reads KAGVTQTPRYLIKTRGQQVTLSCSPISGHRSVSWYQQTPGQGLQFLFEYFSETQRNKGNFPGRFSGRQFSNSRSEMNVSTLELGDSALYLCASSFGQGEDTQYFGPGTRLTVL.

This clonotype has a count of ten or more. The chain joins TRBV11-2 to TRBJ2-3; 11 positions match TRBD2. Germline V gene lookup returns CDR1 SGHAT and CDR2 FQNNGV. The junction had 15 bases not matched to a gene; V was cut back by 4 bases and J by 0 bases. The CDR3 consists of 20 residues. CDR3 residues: CASSSEFGTSGLYSTDTQYF. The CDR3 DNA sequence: TGTGCCAGCAGCTCCGAGTTCGGGACTAGCGGCTTATATAGCACAGATACGCAGTATTTT.

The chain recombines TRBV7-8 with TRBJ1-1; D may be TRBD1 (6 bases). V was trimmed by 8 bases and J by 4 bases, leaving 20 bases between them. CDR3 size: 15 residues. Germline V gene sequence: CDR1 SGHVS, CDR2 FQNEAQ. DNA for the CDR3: TGTGCCAGCGGGAGCAGGGGTATTGGAGTCACTGAAGCTTTCTTT. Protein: CASGSRGIGVTEAFF.

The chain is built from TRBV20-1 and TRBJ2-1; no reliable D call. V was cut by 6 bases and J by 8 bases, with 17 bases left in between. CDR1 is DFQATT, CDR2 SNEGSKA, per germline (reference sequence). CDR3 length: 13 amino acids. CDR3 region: CSAQRTLRDEQFF. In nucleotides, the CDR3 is TGCAGTGCCCAACGCACCCTCAGAGATGAGCAGTTCTTC.

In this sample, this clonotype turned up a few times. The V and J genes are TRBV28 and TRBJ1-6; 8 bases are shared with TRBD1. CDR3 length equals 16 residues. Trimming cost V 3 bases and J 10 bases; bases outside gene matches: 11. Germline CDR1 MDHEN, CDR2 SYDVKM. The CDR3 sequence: CASSFTTGTGRSPLHF. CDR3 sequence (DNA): TGTGCCAGCAGTTTCACCACCGGGACAGGCAGATCACCCCTCCACTTT.

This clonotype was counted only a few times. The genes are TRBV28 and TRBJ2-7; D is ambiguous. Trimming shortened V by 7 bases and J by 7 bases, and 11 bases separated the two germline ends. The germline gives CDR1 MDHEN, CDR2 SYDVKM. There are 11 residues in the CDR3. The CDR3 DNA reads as TGTGCCAGCACCAGTAAGAGGGAGCAGTACTTC. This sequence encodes CASTSKREQYF.

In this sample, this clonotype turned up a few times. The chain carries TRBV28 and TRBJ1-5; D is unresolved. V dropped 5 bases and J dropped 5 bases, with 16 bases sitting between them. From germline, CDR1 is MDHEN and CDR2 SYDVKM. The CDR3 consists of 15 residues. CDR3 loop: CASSPLPTRDQPQHF. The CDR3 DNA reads TGTGCCAGCAGTCCACTACCCACCCGGGATCAGCCCCAGCATTTT.

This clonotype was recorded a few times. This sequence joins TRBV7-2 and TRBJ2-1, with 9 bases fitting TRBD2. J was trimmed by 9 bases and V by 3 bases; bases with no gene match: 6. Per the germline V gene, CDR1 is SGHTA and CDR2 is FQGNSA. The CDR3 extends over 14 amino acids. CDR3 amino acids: CASSLGREGSEQFF. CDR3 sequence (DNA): TGTGCCAGCAGCTTGGGGCGGGAGGGGAGTGAGCAGTTCTTC.

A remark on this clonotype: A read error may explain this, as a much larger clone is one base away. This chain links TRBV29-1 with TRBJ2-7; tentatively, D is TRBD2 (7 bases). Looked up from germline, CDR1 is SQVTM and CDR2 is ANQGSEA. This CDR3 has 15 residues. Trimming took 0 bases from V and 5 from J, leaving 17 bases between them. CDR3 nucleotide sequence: TGCAGCGTTGAAGAATCGGGGGGCGAGACAGACGAGCAGTACTTC. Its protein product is CSVEESGGETDEQYF.

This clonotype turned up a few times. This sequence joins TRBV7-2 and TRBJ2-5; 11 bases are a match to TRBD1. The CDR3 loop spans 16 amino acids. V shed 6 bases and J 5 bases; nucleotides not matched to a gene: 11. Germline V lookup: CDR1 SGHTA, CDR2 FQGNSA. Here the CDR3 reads CASREPGTGGLETQYF. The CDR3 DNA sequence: TGTGCCAGCAGGGAACCGGGGACAGGGGGGCTGGAGACCCAGTACTTC.

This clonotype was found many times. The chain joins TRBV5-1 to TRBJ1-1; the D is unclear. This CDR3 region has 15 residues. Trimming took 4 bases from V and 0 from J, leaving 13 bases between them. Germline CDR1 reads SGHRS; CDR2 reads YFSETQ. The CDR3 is CASSLSTNLNTEAFF. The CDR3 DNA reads TGCGCCAGCAGCCTATCGACTAACCTGAACACTGAAGCTTTCTTT.

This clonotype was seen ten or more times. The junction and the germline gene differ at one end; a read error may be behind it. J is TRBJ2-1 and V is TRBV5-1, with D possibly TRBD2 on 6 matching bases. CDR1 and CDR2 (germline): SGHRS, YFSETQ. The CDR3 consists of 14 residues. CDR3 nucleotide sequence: TGCGCCAGCAGGGGGACTTCCTCCAACAATGAGCAGTTCTTC. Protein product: CASRGTSSNNEQFF.

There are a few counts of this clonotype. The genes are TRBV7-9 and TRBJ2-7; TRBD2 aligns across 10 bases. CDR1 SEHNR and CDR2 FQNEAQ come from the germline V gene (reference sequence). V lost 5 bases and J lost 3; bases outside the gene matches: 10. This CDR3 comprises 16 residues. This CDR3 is CASSQRGTSERYEQYF. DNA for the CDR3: TGTGCCAGCAGCCAAAGAGGGACTAGCGAACGCTACGAGCAGTACTTC.

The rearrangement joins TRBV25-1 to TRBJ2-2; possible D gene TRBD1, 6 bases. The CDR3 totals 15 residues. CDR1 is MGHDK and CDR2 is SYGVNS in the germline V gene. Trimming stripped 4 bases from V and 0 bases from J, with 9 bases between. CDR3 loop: CASSVTGTNTGELFF. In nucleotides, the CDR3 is TGTGCCAGCAGTGTAACAGGGACGAACACCGGGGAGCTGTTTTTT. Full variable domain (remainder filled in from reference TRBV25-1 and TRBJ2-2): EADIYQTPRYLVIGTGKKITLECSQTMGHDKMYWYQQDPGMELHLIHYSYGVNSTEKGDLSSESTVSRIRTEHFPLTLESARPSHTSQYLCASSVTGTNTGELFFGEGSRLTVL.

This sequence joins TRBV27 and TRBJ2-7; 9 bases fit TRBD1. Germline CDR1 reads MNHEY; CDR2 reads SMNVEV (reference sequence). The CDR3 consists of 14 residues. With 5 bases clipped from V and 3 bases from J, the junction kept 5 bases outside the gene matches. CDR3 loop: CASSPDRGFYEQYF. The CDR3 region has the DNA TGTGCCAGCAGTCCCGACAGGGGGTTCTACGAGCAGTACTTC.

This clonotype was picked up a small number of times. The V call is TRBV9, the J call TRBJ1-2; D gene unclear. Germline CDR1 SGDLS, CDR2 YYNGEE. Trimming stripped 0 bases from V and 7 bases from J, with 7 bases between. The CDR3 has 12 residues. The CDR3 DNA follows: TGTGCCAGCAGCGTAGATGGTTCTGGCTACACCTTC. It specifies CASSVDGSGYTF.

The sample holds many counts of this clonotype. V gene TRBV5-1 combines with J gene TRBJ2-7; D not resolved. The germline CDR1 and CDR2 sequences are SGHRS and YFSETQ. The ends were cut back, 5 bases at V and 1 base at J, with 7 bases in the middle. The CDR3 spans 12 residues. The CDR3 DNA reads TGCGCCAGCAGAAAAGATTCCTACGAGCAGTACTTC. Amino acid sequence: CASRKDSYEQYF.

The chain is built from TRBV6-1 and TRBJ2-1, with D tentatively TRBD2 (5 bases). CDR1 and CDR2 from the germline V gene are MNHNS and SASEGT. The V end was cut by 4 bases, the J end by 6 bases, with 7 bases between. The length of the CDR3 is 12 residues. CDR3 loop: CASSGLRNEQFF. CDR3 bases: TGTGCCAGCAGTGGACTACGCAATGAGCAGTTCTTC.

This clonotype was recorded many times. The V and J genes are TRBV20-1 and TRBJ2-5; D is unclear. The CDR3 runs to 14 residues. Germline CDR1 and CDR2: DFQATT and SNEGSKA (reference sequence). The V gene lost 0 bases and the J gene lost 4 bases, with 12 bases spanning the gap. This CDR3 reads CSARDGRGRETQYF. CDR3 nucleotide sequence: TGCAGTGCTAGAGACGGGCGTGGCCGAGAGACCCAGTACTTC.

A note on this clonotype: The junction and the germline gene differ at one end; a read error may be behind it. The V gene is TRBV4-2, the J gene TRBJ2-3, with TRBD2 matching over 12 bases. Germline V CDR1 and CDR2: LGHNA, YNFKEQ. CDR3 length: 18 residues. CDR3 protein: CASRQEVLTSGRTDTQYF. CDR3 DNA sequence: TGTGCCAGCCGCCAAGAAGTATTGACTAGCGGGAGAACAGATACGCAGTATTTT.